The table lists the clone carrying this T cell receptor (beta chain) with a few counts. Per the study methods: Reference gene primer amplification gave estimated nucleated cell counts. Libraries were prepared by immunoSEQ multiplex PCR; TCRdb keeps only in-frame clonotypes and omits some of them. V and J calls and clone size are those listed in that table; D and trimming were worked out from the DNA. Here the sample spans 300,000 to 400,000 clones, 80% to 90% being singletons. The data derive from a study of blood T cell repertoires in COVID-19. Study-wide background: Specimens from acute and convalescent COVID-19 originated in the United States, Italy and Spain. PBMCs, B-cell-depleted T cells, or T cells provided the cDNA or gDNA that made up the material.

The source is a man aged 30 to 45 with active or convalescent COVID-19. Sequencing was performed on peripheral blood.

The CDR3 region is CSVRGTSGNPSTDTQYF. The CDR3 DNA reads TGCAGCGTTAGAGGGACTAGCGGGAATCCTAGCACAGATACGCAGTATTTT. This sequence joins TRBV29-1 and TRBJ2-3, with 13 bases aligning to TRBD2. Germline trimming cut 5 bases from V and 0 bases from J; bases unmatched to any gene: 8. Germline CDR1 reads SQVTM; CDR2 reads ANQGSEA. CDR3 length: 17 residues.